The TCR beta chain described here comes from a study of shared clonotypes between healthy human individuals. General study results and limits: Larger richness was generally estimated for naive than memory subsets.

Sequencing was at deep level. Sequencing used immunoSEQ multiplex PCR; TCRdb keeps in-frame clones, though not all of them. Among about 180,000 clones listed, 80% to 95% were seen once. With respect to this clone: Its target is not known.

Germline trimming cut 6 bases from V and 3 bases from J; bases unmatched to any gene: 3. This CDR3 comprises 13 residues. Germline CDR1 and CDR2: MDHEN and SYDVKM. The source is a woman aged 25 to 45 in good health. What was sequenced was naive CD4+ T cells sorted from blood. As for subset: CD45RA+ positively selected. This rearrangement joins TRBV28 to TRBJ1-2; 8 bases agree with TRBD1. The CDR3: CASSLTGDYGYTF. As DNA, the CDR3 is TGTGCCAGCAGCTTGACAGGGGACTATGGCTACACCTTC.